This TCR beta chain was sequenced during a study of CD49a tissue-resident CD8 T cells in human skin (dated by TCRdb to 2016 to 2017). About the study as a whole: The study examined tissue-resident memory CD8+ T cell subsets in human skin defined by CD49a, CD69 and CD103 expression.

Of note for this clone: It has no known antigen specificity. Per-base qualities were not stored, and no clone one base away is much larger.

Library preparation was by the immunoSEQ multiplex PCR assay. The study's own analysis went as follows. Frequencies of TCR V beta family usage were compared among the sorted CD8+ T cell populations from blood, dermis and epidermis. What TCRdb holds here is the immuneACCESS table cut down to in-frame rearrangements. Part of the clones is not present; checked against another copy, under half of the missing clones reflect an unresolved V gene, and the others are unexplained. V, J and clone size are taken as reported in that table, and D and trimming were inferred from the DNA itself. The sample includes some 1,400 clones, with around 70% observed a single time. Jointly, the top ten make up about two fifths of the sample. For about five healthy donors, sorted CD8+ T cells taken from blood, dermis and epidermis had their TCR beta CDR3 regions analysed. All TCR-sequenced donors were healthy individuals, and each provided both blood and skin samples. Sorting was used to isolate CD8+ T cell populations prior to TCR beta sequencing.

The receptor's source is a human donor in good health. The sequenced material came from CLA- CD8+ effector memory T cells sorted from blood.

The nucleotides read TGCAGCATCGGACTAGCCGGCAATGAGCAGTTCTTC. This translates into CSIGLAGNEQFF. The sequence links TRBV29-1 to TRBJ2-1; TRBD2 aligns with 8 central bases. As encoded in the germline V gene, CDR1 is SQVTM while CDR2 is ANQGSEA. The CDR3 runs 12 amino acids, cysteine and phenylalanine included. The read is trimmed to its CDR3 DNA, 36 bases read in frame from base 1. Ends trimmed: V by 8 bases, J by 6 bases; bases unmatched to a gene: 6.